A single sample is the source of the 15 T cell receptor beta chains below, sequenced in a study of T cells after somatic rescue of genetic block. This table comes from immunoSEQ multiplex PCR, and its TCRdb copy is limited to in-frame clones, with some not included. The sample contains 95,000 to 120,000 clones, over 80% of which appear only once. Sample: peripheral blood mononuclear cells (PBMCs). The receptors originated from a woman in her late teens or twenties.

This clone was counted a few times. The CDR3 protein is CASSLWGGDGSPQHF. The DNA for the CDR3 is TGTGCCAGCAGTTTATGGGGAGGGGACGGTTCGCCCCAGCATTTT. The chain uses TRBV28 and TRBJ1-5, with TRBD1 as a possible D gene (5 bases). Germline-derived CDR1 and CDR2 are MDHEN and SYDVKM. Trimming pared 0 bases from V and 9 bases from J, leaving 15 bases between. This CDR3 is built from 15 residues.

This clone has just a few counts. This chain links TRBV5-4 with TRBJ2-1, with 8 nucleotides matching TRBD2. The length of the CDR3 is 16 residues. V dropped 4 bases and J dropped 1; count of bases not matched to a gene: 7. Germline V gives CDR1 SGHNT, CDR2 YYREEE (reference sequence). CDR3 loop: CASSPSGGRSYNEQFF. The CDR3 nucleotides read TGTGCCAGCAGCCCCTCGGGCGGGAGGTCCTACAATGAGCAGTTCTTC.

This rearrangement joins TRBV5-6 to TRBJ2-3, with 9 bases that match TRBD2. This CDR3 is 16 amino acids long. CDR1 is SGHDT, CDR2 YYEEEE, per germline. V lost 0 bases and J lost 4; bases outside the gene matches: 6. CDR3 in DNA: TGTGCCAGCAGCTTGGACGGCGGGGGGGCTTCAGATACGCAGTATTTT. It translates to CASSLDGGGASDTQYF. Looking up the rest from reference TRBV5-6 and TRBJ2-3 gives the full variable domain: DAGVTQSPTHLIKTRGQQVTLRCSPKSGHDTVSWYQQALGQGPQFIFQYYEEEERQRGNFPDRFSGHQFPNYSSELNVNALLLGDSALYLCASSLDGGGASDTQYFGPGTRLTVL.

Here the CDR3 DNA reads TGTGCCAGCAGCTTGGGTAGCGGGGGGGACATCACAGATACGCAGTATTTT. Amino acids: CASSLGSGGDITDTQYF. This sequence joins TRBV5-4 and TRBJ2-3, with 11 bases identical to TRBD2. V lost 0 bases to trimming and J lost 2 bases; unmatched junction nucleotides: 5. The CDR3 consists of 17 residues. Germline V CDR1 and CDR2: SGHNT, YYREEE (reference sequence).

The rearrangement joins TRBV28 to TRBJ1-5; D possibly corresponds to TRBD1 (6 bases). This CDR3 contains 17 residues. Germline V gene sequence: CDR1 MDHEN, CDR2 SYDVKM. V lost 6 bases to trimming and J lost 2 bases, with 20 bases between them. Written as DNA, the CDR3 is TGTGCCAGCAGAGTACTCGTGGGGGGCAGAGGCAATCAGCCCCAGCATTTT. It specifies CASRVLVGGRGNQPQHF. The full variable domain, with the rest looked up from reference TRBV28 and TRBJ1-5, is DVKVTQSSRYLVKRTGEKVFLECVQDMDHENMFWYRQDPGLGLRLIYFSYDVKMKEKGDIPEGYSVSREKKERFSLILESASTNQTSMYLCASRVLVGGRGNQPQHFGDGTRLSIL.

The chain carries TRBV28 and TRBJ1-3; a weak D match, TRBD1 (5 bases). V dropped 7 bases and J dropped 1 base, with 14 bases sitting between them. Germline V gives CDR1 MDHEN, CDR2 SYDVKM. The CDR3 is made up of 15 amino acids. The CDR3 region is CASNFADRSGNTIYF. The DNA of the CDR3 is TGTGCCAGCAATTTCGCCGACAGATCTGGAAACACCATATATTTT. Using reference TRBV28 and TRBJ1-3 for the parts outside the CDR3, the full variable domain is DVKVTQSSRYLVKRTGEKVFLECVQDMDHENMFWYRQDPGLGLRLIYFSYDVKMKEKGDIPEGYSVSREKKERFSLILESASTNQTSMYLCASNFADRSGNTIYFGEGSWLTVV.

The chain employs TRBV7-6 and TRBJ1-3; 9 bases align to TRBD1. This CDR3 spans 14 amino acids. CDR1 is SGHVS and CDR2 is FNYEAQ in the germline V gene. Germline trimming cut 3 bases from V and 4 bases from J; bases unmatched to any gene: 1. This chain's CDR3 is CASSLGQGGNTIYF. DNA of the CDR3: TGTGCCAGCAGCTTGGGACAGGGAGGAAACACCATATATTTT. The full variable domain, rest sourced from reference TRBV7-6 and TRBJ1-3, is GAGVSQSPRYKVTKRGQDVALRCDPISGHVSLYWYRQALGQGPEFLTYFNYEAQQDKSGLPNDRFSAERPEGSISTLTIQRTEQRDSAMYRCASSLGQGGNTIYFGEGSWLTVV.

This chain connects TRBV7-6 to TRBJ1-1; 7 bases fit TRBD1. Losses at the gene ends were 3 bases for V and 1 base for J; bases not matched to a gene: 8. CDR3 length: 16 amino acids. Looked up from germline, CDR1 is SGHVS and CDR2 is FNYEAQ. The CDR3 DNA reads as TGTGCCAGCAGCTTCCACCGGGACAGAGCGAACACTGAAGCTTTCTTT. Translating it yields CASSFHRDRANTEAFF.

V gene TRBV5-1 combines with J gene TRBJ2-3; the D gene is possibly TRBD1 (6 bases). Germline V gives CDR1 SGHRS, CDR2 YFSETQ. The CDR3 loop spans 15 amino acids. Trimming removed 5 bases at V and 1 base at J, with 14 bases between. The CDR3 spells CASSQGLWGTDTQYF. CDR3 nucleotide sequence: TGCGCCAGCAGTCAGGGGCTTTGGGGCACAGATACGCAGTATTTT.

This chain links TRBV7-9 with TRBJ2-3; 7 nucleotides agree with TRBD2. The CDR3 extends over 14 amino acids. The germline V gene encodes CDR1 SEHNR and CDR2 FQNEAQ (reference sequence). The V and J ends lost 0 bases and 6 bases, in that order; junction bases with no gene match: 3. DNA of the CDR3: TGTGCCAGCAGCTTAGCGACTAGCAGTGATACGCAGTATTTT. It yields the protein CASSLATSSDTQYF.

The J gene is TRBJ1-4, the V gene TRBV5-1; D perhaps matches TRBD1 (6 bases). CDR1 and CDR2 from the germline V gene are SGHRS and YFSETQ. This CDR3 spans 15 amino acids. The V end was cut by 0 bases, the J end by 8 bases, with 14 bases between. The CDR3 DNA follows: TGCGCCAGCAGCTTGGACTACCCAAGGGGGGAAAAACTGTTTTTT. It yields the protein CASSLDYPRGEKLFF.

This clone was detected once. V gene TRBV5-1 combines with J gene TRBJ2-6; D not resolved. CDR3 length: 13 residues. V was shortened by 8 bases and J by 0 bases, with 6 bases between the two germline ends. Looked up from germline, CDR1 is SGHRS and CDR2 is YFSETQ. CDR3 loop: CARTSSGANVLTF. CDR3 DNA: TGCGCCAGGACCAGCTCTGGGGCCAACGTCCTGACTTTC.

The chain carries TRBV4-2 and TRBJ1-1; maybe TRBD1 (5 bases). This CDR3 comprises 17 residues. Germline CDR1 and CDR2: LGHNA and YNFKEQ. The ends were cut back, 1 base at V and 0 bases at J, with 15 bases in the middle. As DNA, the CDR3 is TGTGCCAGCAGCCAAGGGGGGAACAGACAGTTGAACACTGAAGCTTTCTTT. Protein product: CASSQGGNRQLNTEAFF.

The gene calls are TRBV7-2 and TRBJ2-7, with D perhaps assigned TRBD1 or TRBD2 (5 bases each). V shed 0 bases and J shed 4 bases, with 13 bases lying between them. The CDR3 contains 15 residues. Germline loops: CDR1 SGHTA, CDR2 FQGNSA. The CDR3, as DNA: TGTGCCAGCAGCTTAGCGGTGAGGGGTGGGTACGAGCAGTACTTC. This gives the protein CASSLAVRGGYEQYF.

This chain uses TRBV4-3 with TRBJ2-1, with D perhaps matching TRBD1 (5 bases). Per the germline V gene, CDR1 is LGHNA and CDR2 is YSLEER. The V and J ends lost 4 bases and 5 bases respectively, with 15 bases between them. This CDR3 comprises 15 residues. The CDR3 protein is CASSPNLRVHNEQFF. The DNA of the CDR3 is TGCGCCAGCAGCCCCAACCTCAGGGTCCACAATGAGCAGTTCTTC.